One and the same sample provided the 24 T cell receptor beta chains below, sequenced in a study of shared clonotypes between healthy human individuals. Here immunoSEQ multiplex PCR was the method, and the copy in TCRdb shows in-frame clones only, minus some. Of about 480,000 clones in the sample, roughly 85% were seen once. Sequencing input: PBMCs. These TCRs come from a middle-aged woman in good health. Some clones in this sample may be carry-over from other donors' samples.

The V call is TRBV7-9, the J call TRBJ2-2; TRBD1 matches at 7 bases. The CDR3 runs 14 residues. Losses at the gene ends were 5 bases for V and 5 bases for J; bases not matched to a gene: 5. From germline, CDR1 is SEHNR and CDR2 FQNEAQ (reference sequence). The CDR3 sequence: CASSPDRVTGELFF. The DNA of the CDR3 is TGTGCCAGCAGCCCAGACAGGGTAACCGGGGAGCTGTTTTTT. Combining the CDR3 with reference TRBV7-9 and TRBJ2-2 gives the whole variable domain DTGVSQNPRHKITKRGQNVTFRCDPISEHNRLYWYRQTLGQGPEFLTYFQNEAQLEKSRLLSDRFSAERPKGSFSTLEIQRTEQGDSAMYLCASSPDRVTGELFFGEGSRLTVL.

This chain uses TRBV28 with TRBJ1-5; the D gene is possibly TRBD1 (5 bases). Trimming left V 8 bases short and J 4 bases short, with 21 bases between. Germline V gene sequence: CDR1 MDHEN, CDR2 SYDVKM. The CDR3 runs 16 residues. DNA of the CDR3: TGTGCCAGCGGGCGGGGAGAGCTGGGGCGAAATCAGCCCCAGCATTTT. It yields the protein CASGRGELGRNQPQHF.

The chain has TRBV27 and TRBJ2-7, with 9 bases matching TRBD1. With V trimmed by 7 bases and J by 6 bases, 10 bases remained unmatched. CDR3 size: 14 residues. CDR1 and CDR2 (germline): MNHEY, SMNVEV (reference sequence). DNA of the CDR3: TGTGCCAGCACCTCGGGGGACAGGGTAGGCGAGCAGTACTTC. Protein: CASTSGDRVGEQYF.

This chain connects TRBV28 to TRBJ1-4, with TRBD1 matching over 7 bases. CDR1 and CDR2 from the germline V gene are MDHEN and SYDVKM. The CDR3 is 16 amino acids. The V and J ends lost 0 bases and 8 bases, in that order; junction bases with no gene match: 9. The CDR3 spells CASSLWRTGGYEKLFF. CDR3 in DNA: TGTGCCAGCAGTTTATGGAGGACAGGCGGGTACGAAAAACTGTTTTTT.

The J gene is TRBJ2-2, the V gene TRBV29-1; 9 bases are shared with TRBD1. Germline V gives CDR1 SQVTM, CDR2 ANQGSEA. The junction had 6 bases not matched to a gene; V was cut back by 7 bases and J by 3 bases. The CDR3 is 14 residues long. Written as DNA, the CDR3 is TGCAGCGCGTGGGGACAGGGCGACACCGGGGAGCTGTTTTTT. Its translation: CSAWGQGDTGELFF.

The chain links TRBV7-9 to TRBJ2-7; 12 bases match TRBD2. V shed 5 bases, J shed 3 bases, and the junction held 5 bases outside the gene matches. Germline CDR1 and CDR2: SEHNR and FQNEAQ (reference sequence). This CDR3 is 15 amino acids long. CDR3 nucleotides: TGTGCCAGCAGCGAGCCTAGCGGGAGGGACTACGAGCAGTACTTC. Translation gives CASSEPSGRDYEQYF.

Details on this clone: One junction end disagrees with the germline gene, perhaps due to a read error. CDR3 in amino acids: CASSPDRDTLIF. The CDR3 region has the DNA TGTGCCAGCAGCCCCGACCGGGACACGTTAATCTTC. This chain uses TRBV7-2 with TRBJ2-1, with D possibly TRBD1 on 6 matching bases. The CDR3 spans 12 residues. Germline V gives CDR1 SGHTA, CDR2 FQGNSA.

V is TRBV4-3 and J is TRBJ1-1, with 8 bases matching TRBD1. This CDR3 region has 15 residues. V was pared by 4 bases and J by 8 bases, with 12 bases of the junction left unmatched. The germline CDR1 and CDR2 sequences are LGHNA and YSLEER. As DNA, the CDR3 is TGCGCCAGCAGCCCACAAGCGACAGGGGTTTGGGAAGCTTTCTTT. Residues: CASSPQATGVWEAFF.

This clone was seen a handful of times. The chain links TRBV30 to TRBJ1-1, with 8 bases matching TRBD1. This CDR3 comprises 14 residues. Trimming took 1 base from V and 1 from J; bases not matched to a gene: 2. CDR1 is GTSNPN, CDR2 SVGIG, per germline (reference sequence). CDR3 amino acids: CAWSGQGPNTEAFF. CDR3 DNA sequence: TGTGCCTGGAGTGGACAGGGGCCGAACACTGAAGCTTTCTTT. The whole variable domain, filled in from reference TRBV30 and TRBJ1-1, reads SQTIHQWPATLVQPVGSPLSLECTVEGTSNPNLYWYRQAAGRGLQLLFYSVGIGQISSEVPQNLSASRPQDRQFILSSKKLLLSDSGFYLCAWSGQGPNTEAFFGQGTRLTVV.

Remarks on this clone: The same CDR3 is also encoded by other DNA sequences in this sample. The chain is built from TRBV5-4 and TRBJ2-5, with TRBD1 matching 9 bases. The length of the CDR3 is 13 residues. V lost 4 bases, J lost 5 bases, and 3 bases stayed unmatched. Germline values: CDR1 SGHNT, CDR2 YYREEE (reference sequence). The CDR3 bases are TGTGCCAGCAGCCGGGACAGGGATGAGACCCAGTACTTC. The encoded protein is CASSRDRDETQYF.

The V gene is TRBV6-6, the J gene TRBJ1-1; TRBD1 agrees at 8 bases. V trimming: 4 bases; J trimming: 4 bases; junction bases outside the gene matches: 11. The germline V gene encodes CDR1 MNHNY and CDR2 SVGAGI (reference sequence). The CDR3 consists of 16 residues. The CDR3 DNA reads TGTGCCAGCAGTTCGAATGACAGGGGCCCCCTCACTGAAGCTTTCTTT. Translated, it gives CASSSNDRGPLTEAFF.

The chain carries TRBV2 and TRBJ2-7, with a weak D call TRBD1 (5 bases). V lost 1 base and J 2 bases, leaving 12 bases between the germline ends. CDR1 is SNHLY, CDR2 FYNNEI, per germline. The CDR3 is 15 residues long. CDR3 bases: TGTGCCAGCAGTGAAGGCCTAACAGGTCCCTACGAGCAGTACTTC. Translated, it gives CASSEGLTGPYEQYF. Drawing the rest from reference TRBV2 and TRBJ2-7, the complete variable domain is EPEVTQTPSHQVTQMGQEVILRCVPISNHLYFYWYRQILGQKVEFLVSFYNNEISEKSEIFDDQFSVERPDGSNFTLKIRSTKLEDSAMYFCASSEGLTGPYEQYFGPGTRLTVT.

The chain joins TRBV4-1 to TRBJ2-5; the D gene is possibly TRBD2 (5 bases). The V end lost 4 bases, the J end lost 0 bases, and 15 bases lay between the germline ends. The CDR3 runs to 16 residues. Looked up from germline, CDR1 is MGHRA and CDR2 is YSYEKL. CDR3 region: CASSPRAPSNQETQYF. The CDR3 DNA reads as TGCGCCAGCAGCCCTCGTGCCCCTAGCAACCAAGAGACCCAGTACTTC.

This chain joins TRBV4-2 and TRBJ2-6, with D maybe TRBD1 (5 bases). This CDR3 is 17 amino acids long. Germline lookup yields CDR1 LGHNA and CDR2 YNFKEQ. V lost 0 bases and J lost 2, with 11 bases in between. The CDR3 DNA reads TGTGCCAGCAGCCAAGAATTGCGGACAACTGGGGCCAACGTCCTGACTTTC. Amino acids: CASSQELRTTGANVLTF.

This rearrangement joins TRBV18 to TRBJ2-1; perhaps TRBD2 as D (5 bases). V was shortened by 2 bases and J by 3 bases, with 14 bases between the two germline ends. The germline V gene has CDR1 KGHSH and CDR2 LQKENI. The CDR3 extends over 16 amino acids. As DNA, the CDR3 is TGTGCCAGCTCACCAGAATGGGGAGTAGACTACAATGAGCAGTTCTTC. It yields the protein CASSPEWGVDYNEQFF.

The chain recombines TRBV7-6 with TRBJ1-3; D is undetermined. Germline CDR1 reads SGHVS; CDR2 reads FNYEAQ. This CDR3 is 14 amino acids long. The V and J ends lost 2 bases and 1 base respectively, with 6 bases between them. CDR3 sequence: CASSLSGSGNTIYF. Here the CDR3 DNA reads TGTGCCAGCAGCTTAAGCGGGTCTGGAAACACCATATATTTT. The full variable domain, in which reference TRBV7-6 and TRBJ1-3 provide the parts outside the CDR3, is GAGVSQSPRYKVTKRGQDVALRCDPISGHVSLYWYRQALGQGPEFLTYFNYEAQQDKSGLPNDRFSAERPEGSISTLTIQRTEQRDSAMYRCASSLSGSGNTIYFGEGSWLTVV.

This CDR3 is CASSLDGAGRLGETQYF. The CDR3 DNA reads TGTGCCAGCAGCTTAGATGGGGCAGGCCGGTTGGGGGAGACCCAGTACTTC. The gene calls are TRBV11-2 and TRBJ2-5; tentatively, D is TRBD1 (5 bases). Between the trimmed V and J ends, which lost 0 bases and 5 bases, there was a span of 19 bases. The CDR3 has 17 residues. Germline CDR1 is SGHAT and CDR2 is FQNNGV.

With respect to this clone: The CDR3 does not close with the conserved phenylalanine or tryptophan, likely indicating a read error. The chain carries TRBV7-2 and TRBJ2-7; TRBD1 is a possible D gene (6 bases). V lost 2 bases and J 7 bases, leaving 9 bases between the germline ends. Germline V gene sequence: CDR1 SGHTA, CDR2 FQGNSA. The CDR3 has 12 amino acids. CDR3 loop: CASSLPDREQYL. DNA for the CDR3: TGTGCCAGCAGCTTACCCGACAGGGAGCAGTACCTC.

The gene calls are TRBV5-1 and TRBJ2-7; TRBD1 aligns across 7 bases. The J segment lost 4 bases and the V segment lost 1 base, leaving 11 bases of the junction unmatched. This CDR3 has 16 amino acids. Germline CDR1 reads SGHRS; CDR2 reads YFSETQ. The CDR3 loop is CASSLRLDRRSYEQYF. Written as DNA, the CDR3 is TGCGCCAGCAGCTTGAGGCTGGACAGGCGGTCGTACGAGCAGTACTTC.

The gene calls are TRBV5-1 and TRBJ1-1; maybe TRBD1 (5 bases). V lost 4 bases to trimming and J lost 6 bases, with 16 bases between them. CDR1 and CDR2 (germline): SGHRS, YFSETQ. The CDR3 covers 14 residues. CDR3 nucleotide sequence: TGCGCCAGCAGCCCCCAGGTTGGGGGGTCTGAAGCTTTCTTT. This encodes CASSPQVGGSEAFF.

V usage is TRBV10-3 and J usage is TRBJ2-4; TRBD2 agrees at 7 bases. Germline CDR1 ENHRY, CDR2 SYGVKD. CDR3 length: 20 residues. The trim removed 3 bases at V and 0 bases at J, leaving 17 bases unmatched. The CDR3 bases are TGTGCCATCAGTGATTGGGCCGGGGCTAGCGGCCGCTTAGCCAAAAACATTCAGTACTTC. Its translation is CAISDWAGASGRLAKNIQYF.

The chain combines TRBV18 with TRBJ2-6; 8 nucleotides match TRBD1. Trimming removed 1 base from V and 0 bases from J; junction bases left unmatched: 8. CDR3 length equals 19 residues. Germline V lookup: CDR1 KGHSH, CDR2 LQKENI. CDR3 DNA: TGTGCCAGCTCACCACGAAGGACAGGGTTCTCCTCTGGGGCCAACGTCCTGACTTTC. This codes for CASSPRRTGFSSGANVLTF.

This clone was counted a few times. This chain joins TRBV5-6 and TRBJ2-1; the match to TRBD2 covers 9 bases. The trim removed 0 bases at V and 9 bases at J, leaving 10 bases unmatched. The CDR3 is 16 amino acids. From germline, CDR1 is SGHDT and CDR2 YYEEEE. CDR3 in DNA: TGTGCCAGCAGCTTGGGGTTTAGCGGGAGTTCAGGTGAGCAGTTCTTC. Amino acids: CASSLGFSGSSGEQFF.

This chain uses TRBV6-1 with TRBJ2-7; possibly TRBD1 or TRBD2 for D (6 bases each). The germline V gene has CDR1 MNHNS and CDR2 SASEGT. The length of the CDR3 is 14 residues. V lost 6 bases and J lost 2, with 14 bases in between. The CDR3 reads CASRGGRDTYEQYF. The CDR3 nucleotides are TGTGCCAGCAGGGGGGGCAGGGACACCTACGAGCAGTACTTC.